The clone carrying this TCR beta chain has a handful of counts. Assay used: immunoSEQ multiplex PCR; TCRdb lists only in-frame clones, some missing. The data hold some 230,000 clones, with approximately 85% observed a single time. Trimming removed 5 bases from V and 5 bases from J, with 13 bases in between. CDR1 is MNHEY and CDR2 is SVGEGT in the germline V gene. This CDR3 has 13 amino acids. The sample belongs to a study of blood T cell repertoires in COVID-19. Study background: The United States, Italy and Spain were the sources of the acute and convalescent COVID-19 samples. Sources were T cells, B-cell-depleted T cells, or PBMCs; the material itself was cDNA or gDNA.

The sample consisted of peripheral blood. J is TRBJ2-7 and V is TRBV6-2 or TRBV6-3; D not certain. The receptor was isolated from a man aged 40-49 years with acute or convalescent COVID-19. The CDR3 reads CASSVSPVDEQYF. The CDR3 DNA is TGTGCCAGCAGTGTCTCGCCGGTGGACGAGCAGTACTTC.